These T cell receptor beta chains were read from a single sample in a study of T cell responses to AZD1222 COVID-19 vaccine. Some clones are missing from TCRdb's copy, which holds only in-frame ones; the method was immunoSEQ multiplex PCR. Here the sample spans tens of thousands of clones, around three quarters being singletons. Source: peripheral blood, taken on day 0 of AZD1222 vaccination. These receptors originate from an adult in good health. Each CDR3 is given with its conserved first and last residue. The listing skips clone size in some rows; elsewhere it reads once, few, many or a size class.

v_gene: TRBV28; j_gene: TRBJ2-6; abundance: NA; CDR3aa: CASSFSGANVLTF
v_gene: TRBV19; j_gene: TRBJ1-6; abundance: NA; CDR3aa: CASRQGLGSPLHF
v_gene: TRBV10-1; j_gene: TRBJ2-2; abundance: few; CDR3aa: CASSGDRGPGELFF
v_gene: TRBV5-1; j_gene: TRBJ2-2; abundance: medium-sized; CDR3aa: CASSFDRGFTGELFF
v_gene: TRBV12-3/TRBV12-4; j_gene: TRBJ2-7; abundance: few; CDR3aa: CASSLGQNYEQYF
v_gene: TRBV4-1; j_gene: TRBJ1-4; abundance: NA; CDR3aa: CASSLTLQLLEKLFF
v_gene: TRBV29-1; j_gene: TRBJ2-2; abundance: NA; CDR3aa: CSILGGRDRGDTGELFF
v_gene: TRBV6-2/TRBV6-3; j_gene: TRBJ1-1; abundance: few; CDR3aa: CASSSRTRAGTEAFF
v_gene: TRBV7-3; j_gene: TRBJ2-3; abundance: NA; CDR3aa: CASSSLGVSTDTQYF
v_gene: TRBV19; j_gene: TRBJ2-1; abundance: NA; CDR3aa: CASREGAGEQFF
v_gene: TRBV10-2; j_gene: TRBJ1-1; abundance: NA; CDR3aa: CASSDMLNTEAFF
v_gene: TRBV12-3/TRBV12-4; j_gene: TRBJ1-3; abundance: NA; CDR3aa: CANTGNSGNTIYF
v_gene: TRBV3-1/TRBV3-2; j_gene: TRBJ1-1; abundance: NA; CDR3aa: CASSQDTSGSNMNTEAFF
v_gene: TRBV7-2; j_gene: TRBJ2-7; abundance: NA; CDR3aa: CASSSGTALTNSYEQYF
v_gene: TRBV28; j_gene: TRBJ1-4; abundance: NA; CDR3aa: CASSPRGMDPTNEKLFF
v_gene: TRBV24-1; j_gene: TRBJ1-1; abundance: NA; CDR3aa: CATSDPGQAGGAFF
v_gene: TRBV7-3; j_gene: TRBJ2-1; abundance: few; CDR3aa: CASSGGGPSYNEQFF
v_gene: TRBV7-2; j_gene: TRBJ2-2; abundance: NA; CDR3aa: CASSGPPGDTGELFF
v_gene: TRBV7-9; j_gene: TRBJ2-1; abundance: few; CDR3aa: CASSWVERVYNEQFF